A single TCR beta chain is shown here with its context. The antigen remains undetermined. This record comes from a study of memory B cells and T cells in multiple sclerosis. Study results and limitations: Clone-set sizes differed between compartments, so shared clonotype counts needed normalization.

The repertoire was sequenced with immunoSEQ multiplex PCR; TCRdb's copy has only in-frame clones and lacks some. The sample includes over 35,000 clones, approximately 80% of them seen just once. After stimulus-free culture, autoproliferating CFSE-dim and non-proliferating CFSE-high T cells were sequenced separately. Pooled replicate wells came from some 50 million CFSE-labeled PBMCs cultured around seven days without stimulus. The PBMCs received 0.4 to 0.65 uM CFSE and serum-free culture with no added stimuli. Sequencing input: PBMCs from blood kept in culture. The TCR sequence derives from a human donor with multiple sclerosis.

The chain's CDR3 is CASSLGSGDSYEQYF. The CDR3 nucleotides read TGTGCCAGCAGCTTAGGTAGCGGGGACTCCTACGAGCAGTACTTC. The chain employs TRBV7-6 and TRBJ2-7; TRBD2 agrees at 8 bases. The CDR3 contains 15 residues. Per the germline V gene, CDR1 is SGHVS and CDR2 is FNYEAQ. Trimming at V came to 1 base and at J to 0 bases, leaving 2 bases not matched to a gene.